A selection of T cell receptor beta chains follows, all from one sample in a study of T-cell memory formation after mild COVID-19. TCRdb processed the 5' RACE reads anew with MiXCR; each CDR3 protein has one entry. The sample gives about 400,000 distinct CDR3 sequences, about a sixth of which show up once; roughly a fifth is in the top ten. The sample was PBMCs or a T cell subset sorted from them (not recorded which). These receptor sequences come from a man between 18 and 29 years old who had mild COVID-19 (a few samples of this study predate the infection). Cell type and time point are not known. Each CDR3 is given with its conserved first and last residue. The order of the fields is V gene, D gene, J gene, CDR3 protein. D genes are given only for firm matches.

V gene: TRBV5-1
D gene: NA
J gene: TRBJ2-1
CDR3 protein: CASSLKGVSSYNEQFF

V gene: TRBV4-1
D gene: NA
J gene: TRBJ2-7
CDR3 protein: CASSQDFRRNTGLYF

V gene: TRBV9
D gene: NA
J gene: TRBJ2-5
CDR3 protein: CASSVMDKQETQYF

V gene: TRBV6-1
D gene: NA
J gene: TRBJ2-2
CDR3 protein: CASSVDGNTGELFF

V gene: TRBV18
D gene: NA
J gene: TRBJ2-5
CDR3 protein: CASSLLAQFSETQYF

V gene: TRBV5-1
D gene: TRBD2
J gene: TRBJ2-3
CDR3 protein: CASSLALAGSTDTQYF

V gene: TRBV12-3/TRBV12-4
D gene: NA
J gene: TRBJ1-5
CDR3 protein: CASSLQAGNQPQHF

V gene: TRBV7-9
D gene: TRBD1
J gene: TRBJ1-6
CDR3 protein: CASSVRTGRNSPLHF

V gene: TRBV7-2
D gene: TRBD1
J gene: TRBJ1-1
CDR3 protein: CASSLDRGPRAFF

V gene: TRBV4-1
D gene: NA
J gene: TRBJ2-2
CDR3 protein: CASSQEVAVTGELFF

V gene: TRBV4-1
D gene: TRBD1
J gene: TRBJ2-1
CDR3 protein: CASSQGVRGRIDEQFF

V gene: TRBV20-1
D gene: TRBD2
J gene: TRBJ2-3
CDR3 protein: CSARDHERGYTDTQYF

V gene: TRBV7-8
D gene: TRBD2
J gene: TRBJ2-5
CDR3 protein: CASSPRLAGLVTQYF

V gene: TRBV11-2
D gene: NA
J gene: TRBJ2-1
CDR3 protein: CASRGLSGGRSYNEQFF

V gene: TRBV7-9
D gene: TRBD1
J gene: TRBJ1-2
CDR3 protein: CASSLVTGWQLNYGYTF

V gene: TRBV11-2
D gene: NA
J gene: TRBJ2-3
CDR3 protein: CASSPSALAASDTQYF

V gene: TRBV7-2
D gene: NA
J gene: TRBJ1-6
CDR3 protein: CASSLGLAGRDSPLHF

V gene: TRBV12-3/TRBV12-4
D gene: TRBD1
J gene: TRBJ2-3
CDR3 protein: CASNPGQGAFTDTQYF

V gene: TRBV29-1
D gene: TRBD1
J gene: TRBJ2-7
CDR3 protein: CSVEGQNSYEQYF

V gene: TRBV7-2
D gene: NA
J gene: TRBJ2-1
CDR3 protein: CASSLSTLHPQFF

V gene: TRBV12-3/TRBV12-4
D gene: NA
J gene: TRBJ1-1
CDR3 protein: CASSLLNGEAFF

V gene: TRBV6-2/TRBV6-3
D gene: NA
J gene: TRBJ1-1
CDR3 protein: CASNKQIMNTEAFF

V gene: TRBV3-1
D gene: NA
J gene: TRBJ1-4
CDR3 protein: CASSQESNGGKLFF

V gene: TRBV7-6
D gene: TRBD2
J gene: TRBJ2-3
CDR3 protein: CASSRTIAGAGDTQYF

V gene: TRBV15
D gene: NA
J gene: TRBJ2-3
CDR3 protein: CATSRVGAANTQYF

V gene: TRBV7-4
D gene: NA
J gene: TRBJ1-3
CDR3 protein: CASSSADPDGYGNTIYF

V gene: TRBV30
D gene: NA
J gene: TRBJ1-1
CDR3 protein: CAQGGGNTEAFF

V gene: TRBV3-1
D gene: NA
J gene: TRBJ1-1
CDR3 protein: CASSQGGVGNTEAFF

V gene: TRBV19
D gene: NA
J gene: TRBJ2-1
CDR3 protein: CASSILPGSYNEQFF

V gene: TRBV6-2/TRBV6-3
D gene: NA
J gene: TRBJ2-1
CDR3 protein: CASRPGHGSYNEQFF

V gene: TRBV13
D gene: NA
J gene: TRBJ2-5
CDR3 protein: CASSFLATQETQYF

V gene: TRBV5-1
D gene: NA
J gene: TRBJ1-1
CDR3 protein: CASKEPRVGDTEAFF

V gene: TRBV4-1
D gene: TRBD2
J gene: TRBJ2-2
CDR3 protein: CASSPGLAGWTGELFF

V gene: TRBV12-5
D gene: TRBD1
J gene: TRBJ2-1
CDR3 protein: CASGLVVPGQMRNEQFF

V gene: TRBV4-1
D gene: TRBD2
J gene: TRBJ2-1
CDR3 protein: CASSQSSGGKGYNEQFF

V gene: TRBV19
D gene: NA
J gene: TRBJ1-5
CDR3 protein: CASSISGSQPQHF

V gene: TRBV5-5
D gene: NA
J gene: TRBJ1-5
CDR3 protein: CASSRGLTPQHF

V gene: TRBV6-5
D gene: TRBD1
J gene: TRBJ1-5
CDR3 protein: CASSATPGQGHQPQHF

V gene: TRBV5-6
D gene: NA
J gene: TRBJ2-7
CDR3 protein: CASSFFRALSYEQYF

V gene: TRBV20-1
D gene: NA
J gene: TRBJ1-2
CDR3 protein: CSEGHLYGYTF

V gene: TRBV20-1
D gene: NA
J gene: TRBJ2-2
CDR3 protein: CSASGGANTGELFF

V gene: TRBV2
D gene: NA
J gene: TRBJ2-7
CDR3 protein: CASRDGPSYEQYF

V gene: TRBV7-9
D gene: TRBD1
J gene: TRBJ2-1
CDR3 protein: CASSSSGQGYNEQFF

V gene: TRBV20-1
D gene: NA
J gene: TRBJ1-5
CDR3 protein: CSAETDSNQPQHF

V gene: TRBV7-8
D gene: NA
J gene: TRBJ2-1
CDR3 protein: CASSLTSPQGNEQFF

V gene: TRBV7-2
D gene: NA
J gene: TRBJ2-7
CDR3 protein: CASSSQTAASYEQYF

V gene: TRBV7-2
D gene: NA
J gene: TRBJ2-5
CDR3 protein: CASSSGLETQYF

V gene: TRBV5-8
D gene: NA
J gene: TRBJ1-1
CDR3 protein: CASSWRIGGTEAFF